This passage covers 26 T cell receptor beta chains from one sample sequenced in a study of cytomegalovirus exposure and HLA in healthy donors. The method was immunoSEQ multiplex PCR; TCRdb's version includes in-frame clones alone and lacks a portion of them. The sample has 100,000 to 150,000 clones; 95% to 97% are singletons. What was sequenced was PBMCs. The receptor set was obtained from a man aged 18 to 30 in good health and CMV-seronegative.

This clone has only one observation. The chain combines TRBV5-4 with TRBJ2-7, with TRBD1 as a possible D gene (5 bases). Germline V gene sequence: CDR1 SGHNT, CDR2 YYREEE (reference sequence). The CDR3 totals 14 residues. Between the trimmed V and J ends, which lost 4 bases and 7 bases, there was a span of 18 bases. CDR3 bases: TGTGCCAGCAGCCCCTCCTCGACAGTCGCGGAGCAGTACTTC. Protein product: CASSPSSTVAEQYF.

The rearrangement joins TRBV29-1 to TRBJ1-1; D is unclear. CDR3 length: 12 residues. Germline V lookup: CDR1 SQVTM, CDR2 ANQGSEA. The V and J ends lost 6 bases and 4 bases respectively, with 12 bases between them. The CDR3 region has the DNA TGCAGCGTAGCGGTTGTTGCCACTGAAGCTTTCTTT. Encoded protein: CSVAVVATEAFF.

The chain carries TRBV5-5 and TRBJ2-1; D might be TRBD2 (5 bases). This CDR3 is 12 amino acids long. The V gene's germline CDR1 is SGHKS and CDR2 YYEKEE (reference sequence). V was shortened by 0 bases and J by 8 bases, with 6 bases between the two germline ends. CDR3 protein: CASSLVDYEQFF. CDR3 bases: TGTGCCAGCAGCTTGGTGGACTATGAGCAGTTCTTC.

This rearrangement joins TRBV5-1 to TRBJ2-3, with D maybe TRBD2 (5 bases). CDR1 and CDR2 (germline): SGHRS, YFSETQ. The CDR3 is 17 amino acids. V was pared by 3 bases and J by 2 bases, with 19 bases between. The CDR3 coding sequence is TGCGCCAGCAGCTCCCCCGCTAGCCCGGCATACACAGATACGCAGTATTTT. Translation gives CASSSPASPAYTDTQYF.

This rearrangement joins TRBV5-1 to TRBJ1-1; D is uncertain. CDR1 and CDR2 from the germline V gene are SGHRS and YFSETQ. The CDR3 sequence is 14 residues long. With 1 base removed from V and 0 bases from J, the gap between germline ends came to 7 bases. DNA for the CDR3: TGCGCCAGCAGCTTGTCGGGATTGAACACTGAAGCTTTCTTT. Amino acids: CASSLSGLNTEAFF.

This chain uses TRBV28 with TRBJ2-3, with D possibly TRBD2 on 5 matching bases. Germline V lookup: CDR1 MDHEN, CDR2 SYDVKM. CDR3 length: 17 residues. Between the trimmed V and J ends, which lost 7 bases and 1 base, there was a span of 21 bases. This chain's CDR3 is CASTHKGAFSRTDTQYF. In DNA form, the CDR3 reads TGTGCCAGCACCCACAAGGGAGCCTTTAGCCGCACAGATACGCAGTATTTT.

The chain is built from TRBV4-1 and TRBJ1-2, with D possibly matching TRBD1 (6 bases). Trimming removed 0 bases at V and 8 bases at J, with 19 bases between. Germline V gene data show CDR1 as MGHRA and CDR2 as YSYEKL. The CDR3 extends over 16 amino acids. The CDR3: CASSQDYGRGSEGYTF. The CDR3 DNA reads TGCGCCAGCAGCCAAGATTACGGCAGGGGATCGGAAGGCTACACCTTC.

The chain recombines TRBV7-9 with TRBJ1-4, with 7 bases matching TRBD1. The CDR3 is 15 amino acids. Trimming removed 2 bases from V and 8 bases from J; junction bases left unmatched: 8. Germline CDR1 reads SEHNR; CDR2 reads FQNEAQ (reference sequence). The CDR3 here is CASSLQGGDREKLFF. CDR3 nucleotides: TGTGCCAGCAGCTTACAGGGGGGAGATCGGGAAAAACTGTTTTTT.

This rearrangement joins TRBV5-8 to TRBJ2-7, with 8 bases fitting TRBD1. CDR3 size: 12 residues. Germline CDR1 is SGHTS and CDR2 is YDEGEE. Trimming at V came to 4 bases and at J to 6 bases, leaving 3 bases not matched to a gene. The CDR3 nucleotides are TGTGCCAGCAGCCCCGGACAGGGCGAGCAGTACTTC. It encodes CASSPGQGEQYF.

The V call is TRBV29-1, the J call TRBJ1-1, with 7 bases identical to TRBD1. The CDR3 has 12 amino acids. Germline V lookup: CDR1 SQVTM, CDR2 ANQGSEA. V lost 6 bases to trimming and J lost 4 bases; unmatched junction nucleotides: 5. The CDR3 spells CSVEQGLTEAFF. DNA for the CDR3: TGCAGCGTGGAACAGGGGCTCACTGAAGCTTTCTTT.

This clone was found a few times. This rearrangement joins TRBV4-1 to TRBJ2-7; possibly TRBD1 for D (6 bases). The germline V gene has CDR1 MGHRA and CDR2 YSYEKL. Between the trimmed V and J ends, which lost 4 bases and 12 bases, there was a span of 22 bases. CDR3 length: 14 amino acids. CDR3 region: CASSPQRGQLPGYF. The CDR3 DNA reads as TGCGCCAGCAGCCCACAACGCGGACAGCTGCCTGGGTACTTC.

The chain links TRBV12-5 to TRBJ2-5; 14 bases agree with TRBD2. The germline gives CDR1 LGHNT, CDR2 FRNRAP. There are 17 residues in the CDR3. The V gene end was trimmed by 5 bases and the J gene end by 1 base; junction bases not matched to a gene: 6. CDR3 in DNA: TGTGCTAGTGGTACGCGGACTAGCGGGAGGTTCCAAGAGACCCAGTACTTC. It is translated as CASGTRTSGRFQETQYF.

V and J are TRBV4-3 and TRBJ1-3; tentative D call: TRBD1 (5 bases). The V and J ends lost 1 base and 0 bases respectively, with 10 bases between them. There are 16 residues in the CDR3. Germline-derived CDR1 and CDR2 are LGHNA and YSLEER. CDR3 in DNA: TGCGCCAGCAGCCAAGCGGGGGACTTCTCTGGAAACACCATATATTTT. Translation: CASSQAGDFSGNTIYF.

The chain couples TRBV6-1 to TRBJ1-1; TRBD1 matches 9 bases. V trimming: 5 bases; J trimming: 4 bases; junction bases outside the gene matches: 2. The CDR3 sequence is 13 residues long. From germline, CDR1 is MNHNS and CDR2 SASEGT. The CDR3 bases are TGTGCCAGCAGTCCGACAGGGGGCACTGAAGCTTTCTTT. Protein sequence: CASSPTGGTEAFF.

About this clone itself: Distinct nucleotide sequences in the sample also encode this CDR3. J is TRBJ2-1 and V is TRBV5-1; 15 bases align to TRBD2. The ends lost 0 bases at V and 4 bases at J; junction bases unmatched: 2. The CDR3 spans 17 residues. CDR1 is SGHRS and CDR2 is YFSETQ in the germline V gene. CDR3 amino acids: CASSLVGLAGGYNEQFF. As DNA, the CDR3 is TGCGCCAGCAGCTTGGTGGGACTAGCGGGGGGATACAATGAGCAGTTCTTC. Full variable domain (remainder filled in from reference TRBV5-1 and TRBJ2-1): KAGVTQTPRYLIKTRGQQVTLSCSPISGHRSVSWYQQTPGQGLQFLFEYFSETQRNKGNFPGRFSGRQFSNSRSEMNVSTLELGDSALYLCASSLVGLAGGYNEQFFGPGTRLTVL.

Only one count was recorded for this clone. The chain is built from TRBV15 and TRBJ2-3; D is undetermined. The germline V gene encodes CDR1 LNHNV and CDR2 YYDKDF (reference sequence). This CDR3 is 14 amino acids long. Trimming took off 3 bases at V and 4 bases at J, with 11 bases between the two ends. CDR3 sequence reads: CATSRGENPDTQYF. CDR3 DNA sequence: TGTGCCACCAGCAGGGGCGAAAACCCAGATACGCAGTATTTT.

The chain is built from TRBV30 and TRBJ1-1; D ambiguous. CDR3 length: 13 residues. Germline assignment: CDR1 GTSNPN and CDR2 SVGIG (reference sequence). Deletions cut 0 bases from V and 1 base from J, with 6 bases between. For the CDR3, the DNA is TGTGCCTGGAGTGTATCAGAGAACACTGAAGCTTTCTTT. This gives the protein CAWSVSENTEAFF.

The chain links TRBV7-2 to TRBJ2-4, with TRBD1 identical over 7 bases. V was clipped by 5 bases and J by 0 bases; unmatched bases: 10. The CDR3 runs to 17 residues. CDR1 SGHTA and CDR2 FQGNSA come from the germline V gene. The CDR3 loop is CASSPAHRGRAKNIQYF. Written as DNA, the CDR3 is TGTGCCAGCAGCCCAGCCCACAGGGGCAGAGCCAAAAACATTCAGTACTTC.

For the CDR3, the DNA is TGTGCCAGCAGCTCCCCACTGGCAGATACGCAGTATTTT. It is translated as CASSSPLADTQYF. This chain connects TRBV7-3 to TRBJ2-3; D not resolved. The V end lost 4 bases, the J end lost 4 bases, and 9 bases lay between the germline ends. This CDR3 region has 13 residues. Germline lookup yields CDR1 SGHTA and CDR2 FQGTGA. The full variable domain, rest sourced from reference TRBV7-3 and TRBJ2-3, is GAGVSQTPSNKVTEKGKYVELRCDPISGHTALYWYRQSLGQGPEFLIYFQGTGAADDSGLPNDRFFAVRPEGSVSTLKIQRTERGDSAVYLCASSSPLADTQYFGPGTRLTVL.

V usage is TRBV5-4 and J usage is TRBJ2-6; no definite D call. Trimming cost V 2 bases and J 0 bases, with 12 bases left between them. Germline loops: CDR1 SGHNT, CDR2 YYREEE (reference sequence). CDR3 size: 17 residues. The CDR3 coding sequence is TGTGCCAGCAGCTTTCCTTACAGAACCTCTGGGGCCAACGTCCTGACTTTC. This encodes CASSFPYRTSGANVLTF.

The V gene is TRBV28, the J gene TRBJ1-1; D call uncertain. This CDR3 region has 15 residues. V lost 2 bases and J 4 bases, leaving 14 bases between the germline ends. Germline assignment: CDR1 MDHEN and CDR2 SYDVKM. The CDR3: CASSLEAEIITEAFF. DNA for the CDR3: TGTGCCAGCAGTTTAGAGGCAGAAATAATCACTGAAGCTTTCTTT.

The CDR3 is CASSGGTSGTYNEQFF. Written as DNA, the CDR3 is TGTGCCAGCAGCGGGGGGACTAGCGGAACCTACAATGAGCAGTTCTTC. The chain recombines TRBV9 with TRBJ2-1, with 11 nucleotides matching TRBD2. Germline V gene sequence: CDR1 SGDLS, CDR2 YYNGEE. With V trimmed by 3 bases and J by 2 bases, 4 bases remained unmatched. The CDR3 extends over 16 amino acids.

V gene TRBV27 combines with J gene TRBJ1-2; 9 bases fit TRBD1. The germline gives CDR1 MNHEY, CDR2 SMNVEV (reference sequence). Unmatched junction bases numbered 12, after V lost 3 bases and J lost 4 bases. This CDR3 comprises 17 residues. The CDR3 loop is CASSFRSRQGVGYGYTF. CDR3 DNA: TGTGCCAGCAGTTTTAGATCCCGACAGGGGGTCGGCTATGGCTACACCTTC.

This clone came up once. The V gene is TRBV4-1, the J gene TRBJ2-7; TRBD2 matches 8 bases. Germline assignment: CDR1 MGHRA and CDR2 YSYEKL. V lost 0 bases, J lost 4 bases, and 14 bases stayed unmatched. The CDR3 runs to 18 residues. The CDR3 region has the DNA TGCGCCAGCAGCCAAGACCCTTTGGGAGGGGCTAGCGGGTACGAGCAGTACTTC. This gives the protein CASSQDPLGGASGYEQYF.

Here the CDR3 reads CASSIGAVGRIYEQYF. In nucleotides, the CDR3 is TGTGCCAGTAGTATAGGGGCTGTCGGGAGGATTTACGAGCAGTACTTC. V and J are TRBV19 and TRBJ2-7; TRBD2 agrees at 7 bases. The CDR3 sequence is 16 residues long. The germline V gene encodes CDR1 LNHDA and CDR2 SQIVND (reference sequence). Unmatched junction bases numbered 10, after V lost 1 base and J lost 4 bases.

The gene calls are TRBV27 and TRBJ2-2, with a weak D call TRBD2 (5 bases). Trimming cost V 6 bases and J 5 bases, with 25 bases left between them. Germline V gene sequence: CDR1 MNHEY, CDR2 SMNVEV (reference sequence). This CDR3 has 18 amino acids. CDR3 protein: CASRISARVEGITGELFF. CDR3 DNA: TGTGCCAGCAGAATATCAGCGAGAGTAGAGGGAATAACCGGGGAGCTGTTTTTT.